The T cell receptor (beta chain) under discussion was sequenced for a study of T cells in Graves' hyperthyroidism and ophthalmopathy. Overall study results and limits: Blood samples included most of the expanded thyroid clonotypes exceeding 0.001.

RNA transcripts served as the template for amplifying TCR beta CDR3 regions. During a first-round RT-PCR of the TCR CDR3, the HTBI primer set was used. MiXCR, applied by TCRdb to the multiplex PCR reads, yields one record per CDR3 protein. The sample lists around 800,000 distinct CDR3 sequences; about 38% were seen once. Concerning this clonotype: As yet, its antigen is unknown.

From germline, CDR1 is ENHRY and CDR2 SYGVKD. Trimming removed 10 bases from V and 10 bases from J; junction bases left unmatched: 12. CDR3 size: 13 residues. The clonotype originates from a young man with Graves' hyperthyroidism. Sequenced material: blood. The chain links TRBV10-3 to TRBJ1-5; 8 bases align to TRBD1. CDR3 nucleotides: TGTGCCACCGGGACAGGCGGCTATTCACCCCAGCATTTT. It yields the protein CATGTGGYSPQHF.